This TCR beta chain was documented in a study of T cell repertoires and HLA-DP antigens. Only in-frame clones appear in the TCRdb table, and some are missing; sequencing was by immunoSEQ multiplex PCR. The data contain 55,000 to 80,000 clones, around three quarters of them singletons. Regarding this clone: What it recognizes is unknown.

The study's findings and limits: Previously undetected clones averaged around 35% and 51% against the two alleles respectively.

V shed 2 bases, J shed 5 bases, and the junction held 10 bases outside the gene matches. CDR1 is LGHNT and CDR2 is FRNRAP in the germline V gene. CDR3 length: 16 amino acids. The clonotype was recovered from a man in his sixties in good health and CMV-seronegative. The chain joins TRBV12-5 to TRBJ1-1, with 8 bases fitting TRBD1. Sequenced input: CD4+ T cells from PBMCs. The CDR3 reads CASGLFLTGAGTEAFF. CDR3 nucleotide sequence: TGTGCTAGTGGTTTGTTCCTGACAGGGGCGGGAACTGAAGCTTTCTTT. Supplemented by reference TRBV12-5 and TRBJ1-1, the full variable domain reads DARVTQTPRHKVTEMGQEVTMRCQPILGHNTVFWYRQTMMQGLELLAYFRNRAPLDDSGMPKDRFSAEMPDATLATLKIQPSEPRDSAVYFCASGLFLTGAGTEAFFGQGTRLTVV.